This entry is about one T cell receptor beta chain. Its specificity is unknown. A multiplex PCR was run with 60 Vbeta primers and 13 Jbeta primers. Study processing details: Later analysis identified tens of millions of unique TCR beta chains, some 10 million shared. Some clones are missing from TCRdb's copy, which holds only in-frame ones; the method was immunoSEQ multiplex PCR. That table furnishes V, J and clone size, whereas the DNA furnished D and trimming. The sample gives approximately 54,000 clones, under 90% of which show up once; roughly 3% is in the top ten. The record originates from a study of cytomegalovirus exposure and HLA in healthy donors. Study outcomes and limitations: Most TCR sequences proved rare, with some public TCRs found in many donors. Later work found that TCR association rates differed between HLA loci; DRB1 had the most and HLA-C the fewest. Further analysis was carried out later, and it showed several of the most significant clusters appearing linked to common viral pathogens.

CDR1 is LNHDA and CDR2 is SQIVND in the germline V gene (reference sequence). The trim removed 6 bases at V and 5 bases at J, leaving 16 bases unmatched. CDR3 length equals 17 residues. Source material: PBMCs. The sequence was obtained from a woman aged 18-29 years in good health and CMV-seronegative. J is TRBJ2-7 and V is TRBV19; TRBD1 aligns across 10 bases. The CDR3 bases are TGTGCCAGTAGGGCGGGACAGGGGCGCAGTAATTCCGACGAGCAGTACTTC. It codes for CASRAGQGRSNSDEQYF. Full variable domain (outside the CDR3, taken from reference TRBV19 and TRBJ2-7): DGGITQSPKYLFRKEGQNVTLSCEQNLNHDAMYWYRQDPGQGLRLIYYSQIVNDFQKGDIAEGYSVSREKKESFPLTVTSAQKNPTAFYLCASRAGQGRSNSDEQYFGPGTRLTVT.